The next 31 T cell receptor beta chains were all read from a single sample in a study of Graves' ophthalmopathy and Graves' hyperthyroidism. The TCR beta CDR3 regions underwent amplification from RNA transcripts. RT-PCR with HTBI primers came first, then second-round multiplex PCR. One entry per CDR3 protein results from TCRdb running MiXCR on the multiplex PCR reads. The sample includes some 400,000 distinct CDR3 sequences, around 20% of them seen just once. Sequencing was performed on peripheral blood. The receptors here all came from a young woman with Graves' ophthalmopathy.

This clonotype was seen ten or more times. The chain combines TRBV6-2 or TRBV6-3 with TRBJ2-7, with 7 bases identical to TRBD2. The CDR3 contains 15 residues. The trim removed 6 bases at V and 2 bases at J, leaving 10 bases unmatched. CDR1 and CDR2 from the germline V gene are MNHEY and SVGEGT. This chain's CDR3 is CASSTGGMRTYEQYF. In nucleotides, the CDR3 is TGTGCCAGCAGCACCGGGGGGATGCGGACCTACGAGCAGTACTTC.

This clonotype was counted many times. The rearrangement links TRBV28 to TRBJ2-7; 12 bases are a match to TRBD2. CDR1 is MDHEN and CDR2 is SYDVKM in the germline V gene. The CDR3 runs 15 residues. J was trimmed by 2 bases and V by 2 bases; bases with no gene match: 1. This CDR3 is CASSLRTSGTYEQYF. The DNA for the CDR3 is TGTGCCAGCAGTTTAAGGACTAGCGGGACCTACGAGCAGTACTTC.

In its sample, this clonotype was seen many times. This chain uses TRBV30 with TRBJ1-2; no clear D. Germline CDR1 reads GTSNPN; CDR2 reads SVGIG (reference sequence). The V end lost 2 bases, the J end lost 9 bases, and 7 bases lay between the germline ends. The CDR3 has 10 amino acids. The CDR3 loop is CAWSPMSYTF. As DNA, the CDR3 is TGTGCCTGGAGTCCAATGAGCTACACCTTC.

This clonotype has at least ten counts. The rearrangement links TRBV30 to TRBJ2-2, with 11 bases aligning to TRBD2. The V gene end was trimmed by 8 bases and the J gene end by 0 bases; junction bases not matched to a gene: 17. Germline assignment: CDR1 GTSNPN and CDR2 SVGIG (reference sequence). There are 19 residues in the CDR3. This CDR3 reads CAGDVLAGELFSNTGELFF. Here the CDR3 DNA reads TGTGCCGGGGACGTACTAGCGGGAGAGCTTTTTTCGAACACCGGGGAGCTGTTTTTT.

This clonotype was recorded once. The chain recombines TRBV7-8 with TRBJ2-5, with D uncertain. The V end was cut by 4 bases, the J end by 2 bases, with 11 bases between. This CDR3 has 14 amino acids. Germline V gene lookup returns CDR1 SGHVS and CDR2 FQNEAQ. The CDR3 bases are TGTGCCAGCAGCTCGGACCCTGCGCAAGAGACCCAGTACTTC. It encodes CASSSDPAQETQYF. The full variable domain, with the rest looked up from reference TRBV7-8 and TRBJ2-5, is GAGVSQSPRYKVAKRGQDVALRCDPISGHVSLFWYQQALGQGPEFLTYFQNEAQLDKSGLPSDRFFAERPEGSVSTLKIQRTQQEDSAVYLCASSSDPAQETQYFGPGTRLLVL.

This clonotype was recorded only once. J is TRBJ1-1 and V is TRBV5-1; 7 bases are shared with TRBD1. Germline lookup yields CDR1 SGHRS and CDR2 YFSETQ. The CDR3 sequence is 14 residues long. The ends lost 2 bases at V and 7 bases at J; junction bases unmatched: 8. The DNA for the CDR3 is TGCGCCAGCAGCTTAGGACAGGACTCGAGTGAAGCTTTCTTT. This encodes CASSLGQDSSEAFF.

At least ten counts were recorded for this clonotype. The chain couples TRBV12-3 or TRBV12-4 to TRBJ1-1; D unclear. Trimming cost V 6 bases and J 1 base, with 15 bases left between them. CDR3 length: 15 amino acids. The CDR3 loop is CASRHGGKTNTEAFF. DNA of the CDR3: TGTGCCAGCAGGCACGGAGGAAAGACGAACACTGAAGCTTTCTTT.

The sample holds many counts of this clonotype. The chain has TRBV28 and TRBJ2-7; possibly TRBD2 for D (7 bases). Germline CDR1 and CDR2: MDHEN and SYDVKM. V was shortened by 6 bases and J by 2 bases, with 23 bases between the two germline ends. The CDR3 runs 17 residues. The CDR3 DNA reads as TGTGCCAGCAGAACTGGGTGGGGGAGGGGGGCCGCCTACGAGCAGTACTTC. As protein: CASRTGWGRGAAYEQYF.

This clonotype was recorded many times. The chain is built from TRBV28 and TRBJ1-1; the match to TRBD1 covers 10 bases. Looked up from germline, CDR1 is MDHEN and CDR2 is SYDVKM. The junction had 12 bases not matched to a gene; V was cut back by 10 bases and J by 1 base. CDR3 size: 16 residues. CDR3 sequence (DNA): TGTGCCACCCTTTCTAATGGACAGGGGGAGAACACTGAAGCTTTCTTT. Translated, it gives CATLSNGQGENTEAFF. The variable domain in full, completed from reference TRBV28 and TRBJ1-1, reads DVKVTQSSRYLVKRTGEKVFLECVQDMDHENMFWYRQDPGLGLRLIYFSYDVKMKEKGDIPEGYSVSREKKERFSLILESASTNQTSMYLCATLSNGQGENTEAFFGQGTRLTVV.

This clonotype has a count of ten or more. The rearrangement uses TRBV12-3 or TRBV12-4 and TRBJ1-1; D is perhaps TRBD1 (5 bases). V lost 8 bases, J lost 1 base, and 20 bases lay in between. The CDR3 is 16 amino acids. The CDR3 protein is CASHPGTPGRNTEAFF. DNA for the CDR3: TGTGCCAGCCATCCCGGGACTCCGGGACGGAACACTGAAGCTTTCTTT.

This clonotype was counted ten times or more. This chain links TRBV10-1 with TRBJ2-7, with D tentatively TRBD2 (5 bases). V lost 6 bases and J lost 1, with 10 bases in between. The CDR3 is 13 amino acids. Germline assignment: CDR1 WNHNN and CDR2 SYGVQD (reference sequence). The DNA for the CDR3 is TGCGCCAGCAGCCCAGCGGATTCCTACGAGCAGTACTTC. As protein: CASSPADSYEQYF.

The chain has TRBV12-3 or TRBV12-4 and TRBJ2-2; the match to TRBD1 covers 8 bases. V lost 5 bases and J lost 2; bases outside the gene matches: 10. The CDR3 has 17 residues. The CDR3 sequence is CASSPGQASGNTGELFF. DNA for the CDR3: TGTGCCAGCAGTCCGGGACAGGCTTCGGGAAACACCGGGGAGCTGTTTTTT.

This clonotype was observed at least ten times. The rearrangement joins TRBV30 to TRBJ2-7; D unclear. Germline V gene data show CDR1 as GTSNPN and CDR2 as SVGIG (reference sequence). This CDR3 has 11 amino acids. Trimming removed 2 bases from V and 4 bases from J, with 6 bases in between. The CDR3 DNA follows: TGTGCCTGGAGTTCCGGGTACGAGCAGTACTTC. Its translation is CAWSSGYEQYF. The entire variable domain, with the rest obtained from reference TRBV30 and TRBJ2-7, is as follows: SQTIHQWPATLVQPVGSPLSLECTVEGTSNPNLYWYRQAAGRGLQLLFYSVGIGQISSEVPQNLSASRPQDRQFILSSKKLLLSDSGFYLCAWSSGYEQYFGPGTRLTVT.

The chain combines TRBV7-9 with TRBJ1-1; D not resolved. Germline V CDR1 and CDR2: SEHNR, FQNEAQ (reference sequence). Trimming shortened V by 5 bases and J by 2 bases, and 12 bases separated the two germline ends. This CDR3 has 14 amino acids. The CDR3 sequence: CASSRTEFNTEAFF. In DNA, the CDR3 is TGTGCCAGCAGCCGTACAGAATTCAACACTGAAGCTTTCTTT.

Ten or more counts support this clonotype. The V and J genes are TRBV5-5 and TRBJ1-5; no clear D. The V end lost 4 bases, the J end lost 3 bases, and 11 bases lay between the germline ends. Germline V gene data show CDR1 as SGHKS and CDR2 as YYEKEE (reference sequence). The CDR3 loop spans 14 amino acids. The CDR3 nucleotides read TGTGCCAGCAGCGGATCGACTTACAATCAGCCCCAGCATTTT. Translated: CASSGSTYNQPQHF.

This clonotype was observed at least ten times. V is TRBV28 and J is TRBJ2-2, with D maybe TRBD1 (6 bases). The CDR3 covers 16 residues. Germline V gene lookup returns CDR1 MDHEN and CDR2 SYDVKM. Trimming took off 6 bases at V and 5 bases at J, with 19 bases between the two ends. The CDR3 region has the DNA TGTGCCAGCAGGCCTACCTACAGGGCACCGACCGGGGAGCTGTTTTTT. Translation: CASRPTYRAPTGELFF.

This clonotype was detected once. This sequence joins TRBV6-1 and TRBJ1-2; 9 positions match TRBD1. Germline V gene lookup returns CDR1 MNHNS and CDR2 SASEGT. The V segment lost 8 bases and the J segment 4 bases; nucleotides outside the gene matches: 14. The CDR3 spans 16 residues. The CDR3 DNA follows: TGTGCCAGCTGGGACCGGACAGGGGCACGAGGCTATGGCTACACCTTC. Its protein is CASWDRTGARGYGYTF.

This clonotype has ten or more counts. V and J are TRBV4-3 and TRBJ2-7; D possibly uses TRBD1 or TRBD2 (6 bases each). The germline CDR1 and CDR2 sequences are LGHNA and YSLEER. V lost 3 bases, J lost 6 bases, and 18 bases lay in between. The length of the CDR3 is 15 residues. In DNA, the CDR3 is TGCGCCAGCAGCCAGTTTAATAGAGGGGGAGGCGAGCAGTACTTC. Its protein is CASSQFNRGGGEQYF.

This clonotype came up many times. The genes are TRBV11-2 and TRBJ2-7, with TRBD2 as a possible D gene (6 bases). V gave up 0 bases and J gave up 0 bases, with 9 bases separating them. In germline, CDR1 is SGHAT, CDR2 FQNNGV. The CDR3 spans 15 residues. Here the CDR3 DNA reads TGTGCCAGCAGCTTAGAATTGGGGGGCTCCTACGAGCAGTACTTC. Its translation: CASSLELGGSYEQYF. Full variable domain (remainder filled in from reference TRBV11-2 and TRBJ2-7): EAGVAQSPRYKIIEKRQSVAFWCNPISGHATLYWYQQILGQGPKLLIQFQNNGVVDDSQLPKDRFSAERLKGVDSTLKIQPAKLEDSAVYLCASSLELGGSYEQYFGPGTRLTVT.

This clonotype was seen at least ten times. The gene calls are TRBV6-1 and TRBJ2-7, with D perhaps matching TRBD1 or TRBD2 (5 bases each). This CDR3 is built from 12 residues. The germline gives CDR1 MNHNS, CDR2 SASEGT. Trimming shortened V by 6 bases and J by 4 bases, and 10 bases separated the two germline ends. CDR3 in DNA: TGTGCCAGCAGCAGGGACCCATACGAGCAGTACTTC. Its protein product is CASSRDPYEQYF.

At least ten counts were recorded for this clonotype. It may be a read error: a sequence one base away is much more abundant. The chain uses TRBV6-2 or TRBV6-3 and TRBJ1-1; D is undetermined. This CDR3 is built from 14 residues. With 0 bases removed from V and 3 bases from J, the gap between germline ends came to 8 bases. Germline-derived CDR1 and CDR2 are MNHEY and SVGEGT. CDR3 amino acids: CASSYSWRDTEAFF. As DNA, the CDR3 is TGTGCCAGCAGTTACTCTTGGAGGGACACTGAAGCTTTCTTT.

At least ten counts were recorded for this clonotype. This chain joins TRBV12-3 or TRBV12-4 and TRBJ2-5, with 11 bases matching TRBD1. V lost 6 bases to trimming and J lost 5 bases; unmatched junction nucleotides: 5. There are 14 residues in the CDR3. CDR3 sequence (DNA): TGTGCCAGCAGCCAGGGGACAGGGGGGGAGACCCAGTACTTC. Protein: CASSQGTGGETQYF.

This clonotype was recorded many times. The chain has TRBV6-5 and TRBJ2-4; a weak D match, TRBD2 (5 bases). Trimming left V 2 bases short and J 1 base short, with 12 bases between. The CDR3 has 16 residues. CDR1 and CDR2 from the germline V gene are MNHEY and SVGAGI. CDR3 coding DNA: TGTGCCAGCAGTTACATCCCGGGGTCTGCCAAAAACATTCAGTACTTC. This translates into CASSYIPGSAKNIQYF.

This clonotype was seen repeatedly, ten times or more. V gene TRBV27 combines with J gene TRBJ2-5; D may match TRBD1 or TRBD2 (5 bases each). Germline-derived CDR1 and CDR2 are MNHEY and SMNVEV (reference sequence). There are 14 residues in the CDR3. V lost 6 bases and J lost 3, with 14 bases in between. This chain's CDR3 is CASSRWGLEETQYF. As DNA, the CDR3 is TGTGCCAGCAGCAGATGGGGGTTGGAAGAGACCCAGTACTTC.

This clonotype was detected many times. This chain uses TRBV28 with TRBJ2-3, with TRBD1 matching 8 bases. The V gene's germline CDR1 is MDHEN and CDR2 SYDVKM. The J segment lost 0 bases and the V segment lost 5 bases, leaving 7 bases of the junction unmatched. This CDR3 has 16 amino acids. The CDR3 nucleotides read TGTGCCAGCAGTAAAGGGACAGGCCCAAGCACAGATACGCAGTATTTT. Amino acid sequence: CASSKGTGPSTDTQYF.

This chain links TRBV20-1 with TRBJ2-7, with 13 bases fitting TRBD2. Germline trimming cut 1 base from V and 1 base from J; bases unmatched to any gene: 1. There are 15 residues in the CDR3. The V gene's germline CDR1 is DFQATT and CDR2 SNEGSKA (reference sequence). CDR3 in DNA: TGCAGTGCTAGAGGGACTAGCGGGGGTTCCTACGAGCAGTACTTC. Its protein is CSARGTSGGSYEQYF.

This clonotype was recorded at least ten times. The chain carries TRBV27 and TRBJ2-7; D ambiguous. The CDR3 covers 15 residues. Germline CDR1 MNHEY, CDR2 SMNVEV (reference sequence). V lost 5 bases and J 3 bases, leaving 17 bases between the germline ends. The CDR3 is CASSPARRLNYEQYF. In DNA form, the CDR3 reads TGTGCCAGCAGTCCCGCACGCAGGTTAAACTACGAGCAGTACTTC.

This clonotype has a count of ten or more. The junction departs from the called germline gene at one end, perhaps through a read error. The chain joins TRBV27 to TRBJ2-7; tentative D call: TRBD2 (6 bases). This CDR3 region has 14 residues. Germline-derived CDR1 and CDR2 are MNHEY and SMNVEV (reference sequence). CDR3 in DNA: TGTGCCAGCAGTTTAGAGGCGCGGGGCTACGAGCAGCACTTC. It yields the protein CASSLEARGYEQHF.

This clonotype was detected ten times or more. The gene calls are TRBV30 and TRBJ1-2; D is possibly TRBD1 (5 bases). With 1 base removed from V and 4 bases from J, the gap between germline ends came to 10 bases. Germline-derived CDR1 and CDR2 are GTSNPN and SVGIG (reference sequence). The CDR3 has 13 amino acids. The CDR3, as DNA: TGTGCCTGGAGTGGGGACGGCCTCTATGGCTACACCTTC. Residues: CAWSGDGLYGYTF.

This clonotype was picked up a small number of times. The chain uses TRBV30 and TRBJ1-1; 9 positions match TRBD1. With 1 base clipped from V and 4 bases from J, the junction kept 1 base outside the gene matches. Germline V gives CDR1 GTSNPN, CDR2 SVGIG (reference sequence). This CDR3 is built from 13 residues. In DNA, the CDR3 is TGTGCCTGGAGTGAGGGACAGGGCACTGAAGCTTTCTTT. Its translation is CAWSEGQGTEAFF.

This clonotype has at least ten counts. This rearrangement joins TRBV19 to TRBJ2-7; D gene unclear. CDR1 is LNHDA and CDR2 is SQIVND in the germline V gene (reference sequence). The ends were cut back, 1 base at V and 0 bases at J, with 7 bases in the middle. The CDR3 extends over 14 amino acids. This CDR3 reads CASSIVRTSYEQYF. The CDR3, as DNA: TGTGCCAGTAGTATAGTTCGGACCTCCTACGAGCAGTACTTC.